This TCR beta chain is from a study of T cells after yellow fever vaccination. TCRdb analysed the 5' RACE reads with MiXCR anew, one entry per CDR3 protein. The sample has over 45,000 distinct CDR3 sequences; approximately 6.5% are singletons. The sequenced sample was CD8+ T cells sorted from PBMCs, obtained on the day of the first yellow fever vaccination. The clonotype originates from a man aged 18 to 29 who received the YFV17D yellow fever vaccine.

In DNA form, the CDR3 reads TGCGCCAGCAGCCAAGATCGGGGGTACACTGAAGCTTTCTTT. Its translation: CASSQDRGYTEAFF. The V call is TRBV4-3, the J call TRBJ1-1; TRBD1 is a possible D gene (5 bases). V lost 0 bases, J lost 3 bases, and 8 bases lay in between. The CDR3 length is 14 residues. From germline, CDR1 is LGHNA and CDR2 YSLEER.